A selection of T cell receptor beta chains follows, all from one sample in a study of cytomegalovirus exposure and HLA in healthy donors. TCRdb keeps only in-frame clones here, not all; method: immunoSEQ multiplex PCR. The repertoire holds over 150,000 clones, with about four fifths as singletons. Sequenced: PBMCs. The receptors were sampled from a man aged 18 to 29 in good health and CMV-seronegative. The conserved cysteine and the conserved F or W are not part of the CDR3 here.

TRBJ1-1 | TRBV6-5 | ASSQGLMNTEAF
TRBJ2-2 | TRBV19 | ASSRDRGTGELF
TRBJ2-1 | TRBV6-1 | ASSEPAGSYNEQF
TRBJ1-1 | TRBV7-3 | ASRPQRGSTEAF
TRBJ1-1 | TRBV5-6 | ASSLFAGTGDTEAF
TRBJ1-1 | TRBV5-1 | ASSQGTGGYEAF
TRBJ2-2 | TRBV5-1 | ASSLASATSNTGELF
TRBJ2-3 | TRBV29-1 | SAGQGNFADTQY
TRBJ1-1 | TRBV18 | ASSRVQGADTEAF
TRBJ1-2 | TRBV5-1 | ASSQGQGGGYT
TRBJ1-1 | TRBV5-1 | ASSLQYMNTEAF
TRBJ1-4 | TRBV7-2 | ASSQPLGVGIEKLF
TRBJ1-1 | TRBV21-1 | ASSNTLGSTEAF
TRBJ1-1 | TRBV5-1 | ASSGGQGEGTEAF
TRBJ1-4 | TRBV5-1 | ASSFVWGANEKLF
TRBJ1-5 | TRBV18 | ASSPPVNIVGVSNQPQH
TRBJ1-6 | TRBV28 | AGQAIYNSPLH
TRBJ1-1 | TRBV10-3 | ATLKNGEAF
TRBJ1-2 | TRBV9 | ASSGGVGYT
TRBJ1-1 | TRBV4-3 | ASSQDGGSEAF
TRBJ1-3 | TRBV5-1 | ASSLGGLGNTIY
TRBJ1-1 | TRBV5-4 | ASSPVSVPGTEAF
TRBJ2-6 | TRBV19 | ASSIVVGTGANGLT
TRBJ1-1 | TRBV6-5 | ASSLDRGQTEAF
TRBJ2-1 | TRBV11-3 | ASSLGRGPEF
TRBJ1-6 | TRBV27 | ASSPKEGGYWGSGNSPLH
TRBJ1-4 | TRBV6-5 | ASSYSTQGKLF
TRBJ1-5 | TRBV18 | ASSINPGQENQPQH
TRBJ2-5 | TRBV4-3 | ASSQDRWRWKTQY
TRBJ2-3 | TRBV7-2 | ASSLTSGGYDTQY
TRBJ1-5 | TRBV30 | AWSLLPGTGGLYSNQPQH
TRBJ2-5 | TRBV18 | ASSLRGETQY
TRBJ1-6 | TRBV9 | ASSKDRALVSPLH
TRBJ2-3 | TRBV30 | AWSVGLAGGPAPDTQY
TRBJ2-1 | TRBV7-9 | ASSLSPGGGSYNEQF
TRBJ1-1 | TRBV9 | ASSARHQPDTEAF
TRBJ1-1 | TRBV10-1 | ASSESTGGDTEAF
TRBJ2-1 | TRBV7-6 | ASSLQDSWYNEQF
TRBJ1-2 | TRBV6-6 | ASSPGGVRPT
TRBJ1-1 | TRBV19 | ASSPRRGTTTEAF